The 19 T cell receptor beta chains below were found in one sample sequenced in a study of response to subunit inactivated influenza vaccine. TCRdb fed the RT-PCR reads into MiXCR, producing one record per CDR3 protein. Counted here are almost 250,000 distinct CDR3 sequences, over 9% occurring once; the ten biggest clones make up less than 8.5%. This sample comprised non-naive T cells sorted from PBMCs, obtained around two weeks before vaccination. The receptor set was obtained from a man aged 45 to 65 who received an inactivated influenza vaccine.

The genes are TRBV29-1 and TRBJ2-3; D not certain. The V end lost 4 bases, the J end lost 0 bases, and 11 bases lay between the germline ends. Per germline, CDR1 SQVTM and CDR2 ANQGSEA. CDR3 length equals 14 residues. The CDR3, as DNA: TGCAGCGTTGCCGGGCTCACTAGCACAGATACGCAGTATTTT. Translation gives CSVAGLTSTDTQYF.

This rearrangement joins TRBV7-2 to TRBJ1-6, with 7 bases aligning to TRBD1. This CDR3 is 14 amino acids long. Germline assignment: CDR1 SGHTA and CDR2 FQGNSA. Losses at the gene ends were 3 bases for V and 5 bases for J; bases not matched to a gene: 1. The CDR3: CASSFGTDNSPLHF. CDR3 DNA sequence: TGTGCCAGCAGCTTCGGGACAGATAATTCACCCCTCCACTTT.

The chain is built from TRBV11-1 and TRBJ2-3; D is unresolved. The CDR3 is made up of 12 amino acids. V was trimmed by 5 bases and J by 6 bases, leaving 9 bases between them. CDR1 is SGHAT, CDR2 FQDESV, per germline (reference sequence). The CDR3: CASSRNRDTQYF. The DNA for the CDR3 is TGTGCCAGCAGCCGAAATAGGGATACGCAGTATTTT.

There are a few counts of this clonotype. The chain links TRBV14 to TRBJ1-2, with TRBD1 as a possible D gene (6 bases). The CDR3 consists of 15 residues. In germline, CDR1 is SGHDN, CDR2 FVKESK. Trimming cost V 1 base and J 2 bases, with 11 bases left between them. The CDR3 loop is CASSQGAGTNYGYTF. The CDR3 DNA sequence: TGTGCCAGCAGCCAAGGGGCAGGGACAAACTATGGCTACACCTTC.

This chain links TRBV10-3 with TRBJ1-1; possibly TRBD1 for D (6 bases). This CDR3 has 14 amino acids. V was trimmed by 8 bases and J by 0 bases, leaving 13 bases between them. Germline V CDR1 and CDR2: ENHRY, SYGVKD. The CDR3 bases are TGTGCCATCGCATTGGGACAACTGAACACTGAAGCTTTCTTT. It is translated as CAIALGQLNTEAFF.

The chain carries TRBV20-1 and TRBJ2-7, with TRBD2 matching 10 bases. The CDR3 has 15 amino acids. Germline assignment: CDR1 DFQATT and CDR2 SNEGSKA (reference sequence). The J segment lost 2 bases and the V segment lost 5 bases, leaving 9 bases of the junction unmatched. CDR3 DNA: TGCAGTGCTGGGATCGGACTAGCGGCGACCTACGAGCAGTACTTC. Translating it yields CSAGIGLAATYEQYF.

In this sample, this clonotype turned up many times. The chain couples TRBV7-2 to TRBJ2-7, with 8 bases fitting TRBD2. Germline V lookup: CDR1 SGHTA, CDR2 FQGNSA. The length of the CDR3 is 13 residues. Trimming at V came to 4 bases and at J to 3 bases, leaving 2 bases not matched to a gene. DNA for the CDR3: TGTGCCAGCAGCTCCGGGAGGGGCTACGAGCAGTACTTC. Its protein is CASSSGRGYEQYF.

The V gene is TRBV20-1, the J gene TRBJ1-1; the match to TRBD1 covers 7 bases. The J segment lost 0 bases and the V segment lost 1 base, leaving 2 bases of the junction unmatched. There are 14 residues in the CDR3. Germline V gene data show CDR1 as DFQATT and CDR2 as SNEGSKA (reference sequence). The CDR3 is CSARAGQMNTEAFF. Written as DNA, the CDR3 is TGCAGTGCTAGAGCGGGACAGATGAACACTGAAGCTTTCTTT.

This clonotype turned up a few times. The genes are TRBV9 and TRBJ2-2; 10 bases line up with TRBD2. CDR3 length: 14 amino acids. With 7 bases clipped from V and 5 bases from J, the junction kept 5 bases outside the gene matches. Germline-derived CDR1 and CDR2 are SGDLS and YYNGEE. The CDR3 is CASGTSVGTGELFF. The CDR3, as DNA: TGTGCCAGCGGGACTAGCGTTGGTACCGGGGAGCTGTTTTTT. The entire variable domain, with the rest obtained from reference TRBV9 and TRBJ2-2, is as follows: DSGVTQTPKHLITATGQRVTLRCSPRSGDLSVYWYQQSLDQGLQFLIQYYNGEERAKGNILERFSAQQFPDLHSELNLSSLELGDSALYFCASGTSVGTGELFFGEGSRLTVL.

This clonotype was picked up a small number of times. The genes are TRBV5-1 and TRBJ1-2; D remains unclear. From germline, CDR1 is SGHRS and CDR2 YFSETQ. Trimming stripped 0 bases from V and 4 bases from J, with 7 bases between. The CDR3 has 13 residues. Here the CDR3 DNA reads TGCGCCAGCAGCTTGGCGGTGACCTATGGCTACACCTTC. The encoded protein is CASSLAVTYGYTF.

This clonotype was observed a handful of times. This chain links TRBV7-2 with TRBJ1-4, with 8 nucleotides matching TRBD1. The CDR3 sequence is 14 residues long. The germline CDR1 and CDR2 sequences are SGHTA and FQGNSA. V dropped 3 bases and J dropped 5; count of bases not matched to a gene: 2. The CDR3 reads CASSLGQENEKLFF. The CDR3 nucleotides read TGTGCCAGCAGCTTGGGACAGGAGAATGAAAAACTGTTTTTT.

This rearrangement joins TRBV29-1 to TRBJ1-1; D gene uncertain. The V gene lost 7 bases and the J gene lost 1 base, with 10 bases spanning the gap. Germline-derived CDR1 and CDR2 are SQVTM and ANQGSEA. CDR3 length equals 12 residues. CDR3 coding DNA: TGCAGCGCTGGACTTGGGAACACTGAAGCTTTCTTT. This encodes CSAGLGNTEAFF.

J is TRBJ2-6 and V is TRBV7-2, with 9 bases matching TRBD1. CDR3 length: 16 residues. Per the germline V gene, CDR1 is SGHTA and CDR2 is FQGNSA. Germline trimming cut 5 bases from V and 3 bases from J; bases unmatched to any gene: 5. The CDR3 DNA reads TGTGCCAGCAGCATAAGACAGGGGGTTGGGGCCAACGTCCTGACTTTC. It is translated as CASSIRQGVGANVLTF.

The CDR3 here is CATSQGQVGGYEQYF. The DNA of the CDR3 is TGTGCCACCAGCCAGGGACAGGTGGGAGGCTACGAGCAGTACTTC. The rearrangement joins TRBV10-3 to TRBJ2-7, with 8 bases that match TRBD1. The CDR3 has 15 residues. Germline-derived CDR1 and CDR2 are ENHRY and SYGVKD. V lost 10 bases and J lost 3; bases outside the gene matches: 14.

As concerns this clonotype: The junction departs from germline at one end; a sequencing error may be responsible. This sequence joins TRBV30 and TRBJ2-3; D is possibly TRBD2 (5 bases). This CDR3 has 13 residues. The germline V gene encodes CDR1 GTSNPN and CDR2 SVGIG (reference sequence). The CDR3 DNA sequence: TGTGCCTGGACTAAACCTAGCACAGATACGCAATATTTT. This encodes CAWTKPSTDTQYF. Full variable domain (outside the CDR3, taken from reference TRBV30 and TRBJ2-3): SQTIHQWPATLVQPVGSPLSLECTVEGTSNPNLYWYRQAAGRGLQLLFYSVGIGQISSEVPQNLSASRPQDRQFILSSKKLLLSDSGFYLCAWTKPSTDTQYFGPGTRLTVL.

This chain joins TRBV10-3 and TRBJ2-5, with D possibly called TRBD1 or TRBD2 (5 bases each). The CDR3 spans 13 residues. V was pared by 0 bases and J by 5 bases, with 7 bases between. CDR1 is ENHRY and CDR2 is SYGVKD in the germline V gene. The CDR3 bases are TGTGCCATCAGTGAGTCGGGGGTGGAGACCCAGTACTTC. Its translation is CAISESGVETQYF.

This clonotype occurred many times. The chain recombines TRBV24-1 with TRBJ2-1, with TRBD1 matching 9 bases. Germline assignment: CDR1 KGHDR and CDR2 SFDVKD. V gave up 4 bases and J gave up 1 base; unmatched junction bases: 4. The CDR3 covers 16 residues. For the CDR3, the DNA is TGTGCCACCAGTGAGGCAGGACAGGGGTCCTACAATGAGCAGTTCTTC. This codes for CATSEAGQGSYNEQFF.

CDR3 region: CAISESGELRAFF. The CDR3 DNA reads as TGTGCCATCAGTGAGTCAGGGGAGCTTAGGGCTTTCTTT. This chain connects TRBV10-3 to TRBJ1-1, with a tentative D call TRBD1 (5 bases). The CDR3 loop spans 13 amino acids. Trimming left V 0 bases short and J 11 bases short, with 13 bases between. The germline V gene encodes CDR1 ENHRY and CDR2 SYGVKD.

CDR3 region: CASRRGSGRPGGIQYF. The CDR3 nucleotides read TGTGCCAGCAGGAGAGGTAGCGGGAGGCCGGGGGGCATTCAGTACTTC. The V and J genes are TRBV27 and TRBJ2-4, with 10 bases identical to TRBD2. With 6 bases clipped from V and 9 bases from J, the junction kept 14 bases outside the gene matches. Looked up from germline, CDR1 is MNHEY and CDR2 is SMNVEV (reference sequence). The length of the CDR3 is 16 residues.